Listed here are 24 T cell receptor beta chains from one sample, sequenced in a study of CD8 T cells in ankylosing spondylitis. TCRdb re-analysed the 5' RACE reads in MiXCR, keeping a single row per CDR3 protein. The data contain roughly 230,000 distinct CDR3 sequences, 8% to 10% of them seen just once; the ten biggest clones take up 4.8%. Sequencing input: blood, either unsorted or a sorted T cell fraction (not recorded which). The receptors derive from a female donor with ankylosing spondylitis or in good health (not recorded which).

This clonotype was detected many times. The chain has TRBV9 and TRBJ1-2; 11 nucleotides match TRBD1. Germline CDR1 reads SGDLS; CDR2 reads YYNGEE. J was trimmed by 8 bases and V by 1 base; bases with no gene match: 4. CDR3 length: 14 residues. The CDR3 DNA reads as TGTGCCAGCAGCGTACGGACAGGGGGCGGAGGCTACACCTTC. Protein product: CASSVRTGGGGYTF.

This clonotype was seen ten or more times. This chain links TRBV12-3 or TRBV12-4 with TRBJ1-1, with D unclear. There are 13 residues in the CDR3. V lost 6 bases and J 3 bases, leaving 11 bases between the germline ends. The CDR3 bases are TGTGCCAGCAGGGGTGACATCTACACTGAAGCTTTCTTT. This gives the protein CASRGDIYTEAFF.

This clonotype was detected ten times or more. This sequence joins TRBV20-1 and TRBJ2-1; possibly TRBD2 for D (7 bases). Trimming removed 0 bases at V and 8 bases at J, with 17 bases between. This CDR3 spans 15 amino acids. The V gene's germline CDR1 is DFQATT and CDR2 SNEGSKA (reference sequence). The CDR3 sequence: CSAREGGGHVDEQFF. CDR3 nucleotides: TGCAGTGCTAGAGAGGGGGGGGGGCATGTGGATGAGCAGTTCTTC.

This clonotype came up many times. V gene TRBV12-3 or TRBV12-4 combines with J gene TRBJ2-5; no firm D call. This CDR3 contains 16 residues. V lost 2 bases, J lost 3 bases, and 16 bases lay in between. Here the CDR3 DNA reads TGTGCCAGCAGTTTAAAGGGTAGGCGGCCGAAAGAGACCCAGTACTTC. It codes for CASSLKGRRPKETQYF.

The chain recombines TRBV7-9 with TRBJ2-7; TRBD1 agrees at 10 bases. Germline lookup yields CDR1 SEHNR and CDR2 FQNEAQ (reference sequence). CDR3 length: 15 residues. The V and J ends lost 2 bases and 4 bases, in that order; junction bases with no gene match: 5. The CDR3 DNA reads TGTGCCAGCAGCTTAATTGGGACAGGGGAATACGAGCAGTACTTC. Protein: CASSLIGTGEYEQYF.

This clonotype was recorded many times. The J gene is TRBJ1-2, the V gene TRBV12-3 or TRBV12-4; D is unresolved. Trimming took 6 bases from V and 8 from J, leaving 13 bases between them. The CDR3 runs 12 residues. The CDR3 region is CASSTQSVGYTF. DNA of the CDR3: TGTGCCAGCAGCACCCAGTCGGTAGGCTACACCTTC.

This clonotype was found a few times. At one of its ends the junction is not consistent with the germline gene, which may arise from a read error. The gene calls are TRBV2 and TRBJ1-2; a possible D gene is TRBD1 (6 bases). CDR1 is SNHLY and CDR2 is FYNNEI in the germline V gene. CDR3 length equals 15 residues. The CDR3: CVSSATLGGASGYTF. The DNA of the CDR3 is TGTGTCAGCAGTGCCACCTTGGGGGGCGCTTCTGGCTACACCTTC.

This clonotype was seen ten or more times. In nucleotides, the CDR3 is TGTGCCAGCAGCCCAGGGACCTCTCCCCTGGCCGAGCAGTACTTC. This sequence encodes CASSPGTSPLAEQYF. J is TRBJ2-7 and V is TRBV11-2, with D perhaps given as TRBD1 or TRBD2 (5 bases each). The V and J ends lost 5 bases and 6 bases respectively, with 20 bases between them. The CDR3 is made up of 15 amino acids. Germline values: CDR1 SGHAT, CDR2 FQNNGV.

The V gene is TRBV7-9, the J gene TRBJ1-1; the D gene is possibly TRBD1 (6 bases). The germline V gene has CDR1 SEHNR and CDR2 FQNEAQ (reference sequence). V lost 3 bases to trimming and J lost 12 bases, with 14 bases between them. This CDR3 has 12 residues. DNA for the CDR3: TGTGCCAGCAGCTTCCCAGACAGGACCTCTTTCTTT. Translated, it gives CASSFPDRTSFF.

Comments on this clonotype: The germline gene is not matched at one end of the junction; a read error may be the cause. The chain is built from TRBV6-5 and TRBJ2-7, with 11 bases aligning to TRBD2. This CDR3 is built from 13 residues. The germline V gene has CDR1 MNHEY and CDR2 SVGAGI. DNA for the CDR3: TGTGCCAACAGTCTCGGACTAGCGGGTGAGCAGTACTTC. This codes for CANSLGLAGEQYF.

This clonotype was observed many times. V and J are TRBV18 and TRBJ2-1; the D call may be TRBD1 or TRBD2 (5 bases each). The germline CDR1 and CDR2 sequences are KGHSH and LQKENI. V was shortened by 6 bases and J by 2 bases, with 11 bases between the two germline ends. This CDR3 is built from 14 residues. The CDR3 DNA reads as TGTGCCAGCTCTGGGGGTAATACCTACAATGAGCAGTTCTTC. Translated, it gives CASSGGNTYNEQFF.

This rearrangement joins TRBV4-2 to TRBJ1-6; TRBD1 is a possible D gene (5 bases). V was clipped by 1 base and J by 5 bases, with 15 bases between them. Germline-derived CDR1 and CDR2 are LGHNA and YNFKEQ. CDR3 length: 17 residues. CDR3 sequence (DNA): TGTGCCAGCAGCCAAGGCCCCCCGGGGGGAGATAATTCACCCCTCCACTTT. Protein: CASSQGPPGGDNSPLHF.

This clonotype was seen many times. V and J are TRBV7-9 and TRBJ2-5; 9 bases line up with TRBD1. Germline V gives CDR1 SEHNR, CDR2 FQNEAQ (reference sequence). The length of the CDR3 is 14 residues. Trimming cost V 5 bases and J 3 bases; bases outside gene matches: 4. The CDR3 sequence is CASSPRTGEETQYF. DNA for the CDR3: TGTGCCAGCAGCCCTCGGACAGGGGAAGAGACCCAGTACTTC.

This clonotype has a count of ten or more. The chain carries TRBV3-1 and TRBJ1-1, with D uncertain. Germline loops: CDR1 LGHDT, CDR2 YNNKEL (reference sequence). The CDR3 length is 15 residues. The V and J ends lost 0 bases and 0 bases respectively, with 8 bases between them. The CDR3, as DNA: TGTGCCAGCAGCCAAGATCAGGTAGTGAACACTGAAGCTTTCTTT. Its translation: CASSQDQVVNTEAFF.

At least ten counts were recorded for this clonotype. The CDR3 is CSANRVNTEAFF. CDR3 sequence (DNA): TGCAGTGCTAACAGGGTCAACACTGAAGCTTTCTTT. The chain carries TRBV20-1 and TRBJ1-1; D is possibly TRBD1 (6 bases). Trimming stripped 4 bases from V and 2 bases from J, with 8 bases between. Germline-derived CDR1 and CDR2 are DFQATT and SNEGSKA (reference sequence). The CDR3 consists of 12 residues.

This clonotype was detected ten times or more. This chain joins TRBV7-2 and TRBJ2-5; the D is unclear. In germline, CDR1 is SGHTA, CDR2 FQGNSA. V was trimmed by 5 bases and J by 2 bases, leaving 12 bases between them. CDR3 length equals 14 residues. The CDR3 protein is CASSGLDGQETQYF. As DNA, the CDR3 is TGTGCCAGCAGCGGGCTGGACGGGCAAGAGACCCAGTACTTC.

The genes are TRBV3-1 and TRBJ1-1, with no clear D. Trimming took 0 bases from V and 5 from J, leaving 10 bases between them. The CDR3 contains 14 residues. Looked up from germline, CDR1 is LGHDT and CDR2 is YNNKEL (reference sequence). CDR3: CASSQDPSGTEAFF. DNA of the CDR3: TGTGCCAGCAGCCAAGACCCTAGCGGGACTGAAGCTTTCTTT.

This clonotype was recorded at least ten times. The chain employs TRBV5-6 and TRBJ1-1, with a tentative D call TRBD1 (6 bases). This CDR3 region has 14 residues. V was shortened by 0 bases and J by 1 base, with 7 bases between the two germline ends. The V gene's germline CDR1 is SGHDT and CDR2 YYEEEE. The CDR3 reads CASSLGQANTEAFF. The DNA of the CDR3 is TGTGCCAGCAGCTTGGGACAGGCGAACACTGAAGCTTTCTTT.

This clonotype was observed once. The rearrangement links TRBV5-1 to TRBJ2-7; 10 bases agree with TRBD1. The CDR3 contains 17 residues. Germline-derived CDR1 and CDR2 are SGHRS and YFSETQ. V lost 5 bases, J lost 3 bases, and 14 bases stayed unmatched. CDR3 region: CASRGQGISGVIYEQYF. CDR3 bases: TGCGCCAGCAGGGGACAGGGGATTAGCGGGGTTATCTACGAGCAGTACTTC.

This clonotype occurred a few times. V usage is TRBV5-6 and J usage is TRBJ2-7, with a possible D match to TRBD2 (6 bases). With 3 bases removed from V and 1 base from J, the gap between germline ends came to 8 bases. CDR3 length: 13 amino acids. The germline V gene encodes CDR1 SGHDT and CDR2 YYEEEE. DNA of the CDR3: TGTGCCAGCAGCTGGGGGGAGTCCTACGAGCAGTACTTC. Its protein product is CASSWGESYEQYF.

This clonotype was detected ten times or more. The rearrangement links TRBV27 to TRBJ2-5; 7 positions agree with TRBD1. This CDR3 has 15 residues. Trimming at V came to 2 bases and at J to 6 bases, leaving 9 bases not matched to a gene. From germline, CDR1 is MNHEY and CDR2 SMNVEV (reference sequence). This chain's CDR3 is CASSLRRQGRQTQYF. The CDR3 bases are TGTGCCAGCAGTTTACGCCGACAGGGTCGACAGACCCAGTACTTC.

This clonotype occurred many times. The chain carries TRBV4-3 and TRBJ2-5, with D possibly matching TRBD1 (6 bases). Germline loops: CDR1 LGHNA, CDR2 YSLEER. The V gene lost 1 base and the J gene lost 5 bases, with 14 bases spanning the gap. CDR3 length: 15 residues. CDR3 protein: CASSQAPTGWETQYF. DNA for the CDR3: TGCGCCAGCAGCCAAGCCCCCACAGGGTGGGAGACCCAGTACTTC.

The genes are TRBV7-9 and TRBJ1-1; D uncertain. The germline V and J ends were trimmed by 6 bases and 7 bases, with 12 bases remaining between them. The CDR3 consists of 12 residues. CDR1 SEHNR and CDR2 FQNEAQ come from the germline V gene (reference sequence). The CDR3: CASRFRGYEAFF. DNA for the CDR3: TGTGCCAGCAGATTCCGAGGTTATGAAGCTTTCTTT.

This clonotype was detected only a few times. The chain recombines TRBV7-8 with TRBJ1-3; D might be TRBD1 (6 bases). Trimming stripped 1 base from V and 2 bases from J, with 9 bases between. Germline CDR1 is SGHVS and CDR2 is FQNEAQ. The CDR3 runs 15 residues. The CDR3 DNA sequence: TGTGCCAGCAGCTTAGTCGCAGGGGCTGGAAACACCATATATTTT. Amino acids: CASSLVAGAGNTIYF.